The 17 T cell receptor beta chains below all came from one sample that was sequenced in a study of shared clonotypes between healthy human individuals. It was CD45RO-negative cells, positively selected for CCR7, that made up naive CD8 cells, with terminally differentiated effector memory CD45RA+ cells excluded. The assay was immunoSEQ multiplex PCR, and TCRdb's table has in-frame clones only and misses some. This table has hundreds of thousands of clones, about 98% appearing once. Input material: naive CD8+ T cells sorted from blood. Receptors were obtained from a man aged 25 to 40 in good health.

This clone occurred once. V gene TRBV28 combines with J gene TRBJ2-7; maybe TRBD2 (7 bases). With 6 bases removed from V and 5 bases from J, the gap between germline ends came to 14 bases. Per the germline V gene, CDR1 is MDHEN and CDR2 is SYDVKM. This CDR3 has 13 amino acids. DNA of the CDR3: TGTGCCAGCAGCTCAAGGGGGGGCCACGAGCAGTACTTC. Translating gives CASSSRGGHEQYF.

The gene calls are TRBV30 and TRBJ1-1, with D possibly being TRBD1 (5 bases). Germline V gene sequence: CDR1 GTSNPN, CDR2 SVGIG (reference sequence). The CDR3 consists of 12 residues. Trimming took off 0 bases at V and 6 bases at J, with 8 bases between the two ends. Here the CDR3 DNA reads TGTGCCTGGAGTGTACCAGGGCCTGAAGCTTTCTTT. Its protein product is CAWSVPGPEAFF.

CDR3 amino acids: CASSASTGDQPQHF. CDR3 in DNA: TGTGCCAGCAGCGCTTCGACCGGGGACCAGCCCCAGCATTTT. The chain couples TRBV7-6 to TRBJ1-5, with a possible D match to TRBD1 (5 bases). The CDR3 length is 14 residues. V lost 5 bases to trimming and J lost 7 bases, with 15 bases between them. Germline V gene data show CDR1 as SGHVS and CDR2 as FNYEAQ.

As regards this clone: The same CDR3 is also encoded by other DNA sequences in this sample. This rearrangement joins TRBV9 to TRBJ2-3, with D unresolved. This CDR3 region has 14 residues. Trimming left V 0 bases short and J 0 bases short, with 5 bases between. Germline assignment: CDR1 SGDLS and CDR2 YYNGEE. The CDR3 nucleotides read TGTGCCAGCAGCGTAGGTGGTAGCACAGATACGCAGTATTTT. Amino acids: CASSVGGSTDTQYF.

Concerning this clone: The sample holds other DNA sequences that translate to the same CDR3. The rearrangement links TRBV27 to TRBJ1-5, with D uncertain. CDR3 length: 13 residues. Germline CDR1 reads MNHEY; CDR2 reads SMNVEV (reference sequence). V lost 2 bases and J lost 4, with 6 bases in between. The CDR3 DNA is TGTGCCAGCAGTTTAGCGGTAAATCAGCCCCAGCATTTT. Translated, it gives CASSLAVNQPQHF.

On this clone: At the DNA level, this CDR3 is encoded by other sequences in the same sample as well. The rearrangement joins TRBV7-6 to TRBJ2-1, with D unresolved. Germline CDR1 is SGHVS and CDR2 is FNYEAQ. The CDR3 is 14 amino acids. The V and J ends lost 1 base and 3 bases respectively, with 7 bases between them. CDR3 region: CASSLGGGYNEQFF. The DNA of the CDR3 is TGTGCCAGCAGCTTAGGGGGTGGCTACAATGAGCAGTTCTTC. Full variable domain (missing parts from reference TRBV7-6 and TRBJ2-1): GAGVSQSPRYKVTKRGQDVALRCDPISGHVSLYWYRQALGQGPEFLTYFNYEAQQDKSGLPNDRFSAERPEGSISTLTIQRTEQRDSAMYRCASSLGGGYNEQFFGPGTRLTVL.

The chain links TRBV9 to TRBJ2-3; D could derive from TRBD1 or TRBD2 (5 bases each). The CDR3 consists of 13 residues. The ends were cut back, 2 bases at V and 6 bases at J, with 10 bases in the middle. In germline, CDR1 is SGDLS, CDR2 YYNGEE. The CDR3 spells CASSVWGFDTQYF. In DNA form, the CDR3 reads TGTGCCAGCAGCGTTTGGGGGTTTGATACGCAGTATTTT.

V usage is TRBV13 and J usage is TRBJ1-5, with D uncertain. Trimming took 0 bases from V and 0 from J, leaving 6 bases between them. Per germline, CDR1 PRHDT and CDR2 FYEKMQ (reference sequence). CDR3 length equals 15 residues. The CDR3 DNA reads TGTGCCAGCAGCTTAGGAGGGTATAGCAATCAGCCCCAGCATTTT. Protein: CASSLGGYSNQPQHF.

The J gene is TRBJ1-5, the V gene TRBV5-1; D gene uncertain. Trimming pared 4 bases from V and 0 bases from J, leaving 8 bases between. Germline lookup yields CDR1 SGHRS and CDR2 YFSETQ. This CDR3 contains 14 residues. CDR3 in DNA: TGCGCCAGCAGCCCCGGGGATAGCAATCAGCCCCAGCATTTT. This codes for CASSPGDSNQPQHF.

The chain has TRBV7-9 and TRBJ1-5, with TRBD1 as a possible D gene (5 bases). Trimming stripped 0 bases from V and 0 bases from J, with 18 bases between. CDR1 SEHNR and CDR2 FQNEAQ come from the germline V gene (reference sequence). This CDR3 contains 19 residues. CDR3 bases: TGTGCCAGCAGCTTAGCCACACGGGGCCCTTCTTATAGCAATCAGCCCCAGCATTTT. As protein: CASSLATRGPSYSNQPQHF.

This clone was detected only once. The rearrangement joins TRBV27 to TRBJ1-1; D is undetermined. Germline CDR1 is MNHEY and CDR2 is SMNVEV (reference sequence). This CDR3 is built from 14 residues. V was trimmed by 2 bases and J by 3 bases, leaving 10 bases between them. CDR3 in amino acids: CASSLVEGYTEAFF. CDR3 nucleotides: TGTGCCAGCAGTTTAGTTGAGGGTTACACTGAAGCTTTCTTT.

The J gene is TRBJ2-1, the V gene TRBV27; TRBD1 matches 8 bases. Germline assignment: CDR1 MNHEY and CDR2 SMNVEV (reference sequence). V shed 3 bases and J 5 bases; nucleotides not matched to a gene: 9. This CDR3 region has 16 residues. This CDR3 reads CASSFTGQGLNNEQFF. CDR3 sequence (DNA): TGTGCCAGCAGTTTTACAGGACAGGGCTTGAACAATGAGCAGTTCTTC.

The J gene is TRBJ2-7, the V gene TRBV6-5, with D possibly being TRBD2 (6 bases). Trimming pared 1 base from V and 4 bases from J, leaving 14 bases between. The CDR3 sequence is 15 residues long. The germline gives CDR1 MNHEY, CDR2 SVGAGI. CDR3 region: CASSYYSLREYEQYF. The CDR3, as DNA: TGTGCCAGCAGTTACTATTCCCTCCGGGAGTACGAGCAGTACTTC.

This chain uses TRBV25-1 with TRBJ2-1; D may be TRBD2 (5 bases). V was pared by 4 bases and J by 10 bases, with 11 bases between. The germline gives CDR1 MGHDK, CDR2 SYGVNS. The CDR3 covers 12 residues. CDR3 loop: CASSGGRGEQFF. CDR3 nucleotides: TGTGCCAGCAGTGGAGGACGAGGGGAGCAGTTCTTC.

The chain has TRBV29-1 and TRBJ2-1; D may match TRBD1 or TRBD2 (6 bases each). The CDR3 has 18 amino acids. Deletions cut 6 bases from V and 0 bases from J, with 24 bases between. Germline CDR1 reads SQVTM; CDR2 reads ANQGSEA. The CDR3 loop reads CSVGGHFEQGISYNEQFF. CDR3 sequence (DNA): TGCAGCGTGGGGGGCCATTTTGAACAGGGAATCTCCTACAATGAGCAGTTCTTC.

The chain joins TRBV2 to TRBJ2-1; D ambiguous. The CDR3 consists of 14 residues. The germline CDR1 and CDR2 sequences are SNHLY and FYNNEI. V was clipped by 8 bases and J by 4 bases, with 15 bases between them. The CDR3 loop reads CASFRKSKYNEQFF. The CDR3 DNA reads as TGTGCCAGCTTCAGGAAGAGCAAATACAATGAGCAGTTCTTC. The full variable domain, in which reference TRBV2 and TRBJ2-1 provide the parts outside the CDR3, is EPEVTQTPSHQVTQMGQEVILRCVPISNHLYFYWYRQILGQKVEFLVSFYNNEISEKSEIFDDQFSVERPDGSNFTLKIRSTKLEDSAMYFCASFRKSKYNEQFFGPGTRLTVL.

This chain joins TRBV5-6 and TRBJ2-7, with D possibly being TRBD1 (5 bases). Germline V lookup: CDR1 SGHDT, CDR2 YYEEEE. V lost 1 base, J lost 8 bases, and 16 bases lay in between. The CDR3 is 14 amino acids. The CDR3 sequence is CASSLTTEDEQQYF. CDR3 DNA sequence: TGTGCCAGCAGCTTGACGACAGAGGACGAGCAGCAGTACTTC.